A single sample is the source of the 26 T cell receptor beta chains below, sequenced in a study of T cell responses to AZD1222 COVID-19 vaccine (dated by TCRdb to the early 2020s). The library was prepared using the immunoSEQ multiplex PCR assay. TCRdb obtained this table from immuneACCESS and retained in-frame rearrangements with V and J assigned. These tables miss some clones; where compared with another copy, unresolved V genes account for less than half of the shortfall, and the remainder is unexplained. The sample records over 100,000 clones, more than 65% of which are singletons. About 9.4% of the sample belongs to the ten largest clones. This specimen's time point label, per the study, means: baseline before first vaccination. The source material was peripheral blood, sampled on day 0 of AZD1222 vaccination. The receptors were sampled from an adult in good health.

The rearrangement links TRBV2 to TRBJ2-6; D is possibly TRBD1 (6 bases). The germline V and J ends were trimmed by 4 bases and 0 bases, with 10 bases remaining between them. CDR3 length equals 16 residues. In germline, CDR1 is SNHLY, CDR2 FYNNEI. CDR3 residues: CASSATGSSGANVLTF. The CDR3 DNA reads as TGTGCCAGCAGTGCCACAGGGTCCTCTGGGGCCAACGTCCTGACTTTC.

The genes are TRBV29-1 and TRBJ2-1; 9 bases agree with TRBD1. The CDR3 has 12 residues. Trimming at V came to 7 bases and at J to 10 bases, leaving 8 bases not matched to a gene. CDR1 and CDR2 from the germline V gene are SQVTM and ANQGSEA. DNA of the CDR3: TGCAGCGCCGATACAGGGGGCAGGGAGCAGTTCTTC. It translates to CSADTGGREQFF.

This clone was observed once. CDR3 in DNA: TGTGCCAGCAGTTTCGGCGGATTGAACACTGAAGCTTTCTTT. Its protein product is CASSFGGLNTEAFF. This sequence joins TRBV27 and TRBJ1-1; no clear D. CDR3 length: 14 amino acids. Germline-derived CDR1 and CDR2 are MNHEY and SMNVEV (reference sequence). With 3 bases removed from V and 0 bases from J, the gap between germline ends came to 8 bases.

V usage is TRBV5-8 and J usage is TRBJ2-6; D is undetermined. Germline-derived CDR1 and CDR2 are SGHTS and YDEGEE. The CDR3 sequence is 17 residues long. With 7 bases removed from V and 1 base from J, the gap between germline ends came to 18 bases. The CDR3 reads CASGKERSLSGANVLTF. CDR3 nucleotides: TGTGCCAGCGGAAAGGAGAGGTCCCTATCTGGGGCCAACGTCCTGACTTTC.

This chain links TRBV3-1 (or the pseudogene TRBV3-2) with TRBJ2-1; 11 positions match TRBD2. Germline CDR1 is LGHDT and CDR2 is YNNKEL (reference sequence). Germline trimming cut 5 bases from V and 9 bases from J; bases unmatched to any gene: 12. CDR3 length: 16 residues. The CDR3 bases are TGTGCCAGCAGCGCAACGGGTAGCGGGGGGGCTGGTGAGCAGTTCTTC. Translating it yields CASSATGSGGAGEQFF.

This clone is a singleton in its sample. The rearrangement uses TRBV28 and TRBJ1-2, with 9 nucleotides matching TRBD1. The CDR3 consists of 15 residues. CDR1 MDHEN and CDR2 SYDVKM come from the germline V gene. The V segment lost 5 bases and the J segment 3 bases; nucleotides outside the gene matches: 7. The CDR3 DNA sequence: TGTGCCAGCAGTCCGCGGGACAGGGTAGACTATGGCTACACCTTC. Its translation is CASSPRDRVDYGYTF.

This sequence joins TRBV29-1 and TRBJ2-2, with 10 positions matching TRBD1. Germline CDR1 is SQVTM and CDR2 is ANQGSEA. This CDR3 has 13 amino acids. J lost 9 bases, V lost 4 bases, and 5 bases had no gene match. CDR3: CSVGLTGGRELFF. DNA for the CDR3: TGCAGCGTTGGGCTGACAGGGGGCCGGGAGCTGTTTTTT.

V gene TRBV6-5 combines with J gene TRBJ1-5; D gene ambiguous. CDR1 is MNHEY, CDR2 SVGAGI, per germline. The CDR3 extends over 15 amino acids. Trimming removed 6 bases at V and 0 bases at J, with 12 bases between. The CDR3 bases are TGTGCCAGCAGCTCTACGGGGTTTAGCAATCAGCCCCAGCATTTT. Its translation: CASSSTGFSNQPQHF.

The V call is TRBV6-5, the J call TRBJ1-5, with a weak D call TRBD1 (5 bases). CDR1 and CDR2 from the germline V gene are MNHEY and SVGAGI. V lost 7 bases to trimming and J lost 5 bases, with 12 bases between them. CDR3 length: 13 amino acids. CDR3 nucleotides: TGTGCCAGCATAAGGGACTCCGATCAGCCCCAGCATTTT. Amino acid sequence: CASIRDSDQPQHF.

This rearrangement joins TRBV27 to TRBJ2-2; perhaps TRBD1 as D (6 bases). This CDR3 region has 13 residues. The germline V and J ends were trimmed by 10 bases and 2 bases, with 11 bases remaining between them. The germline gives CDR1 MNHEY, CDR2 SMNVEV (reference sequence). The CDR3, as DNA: TGTGCCACAGGGACATCTAACACCGGGGAGCTGTTTTTT. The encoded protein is CATGTSNTGELFF.

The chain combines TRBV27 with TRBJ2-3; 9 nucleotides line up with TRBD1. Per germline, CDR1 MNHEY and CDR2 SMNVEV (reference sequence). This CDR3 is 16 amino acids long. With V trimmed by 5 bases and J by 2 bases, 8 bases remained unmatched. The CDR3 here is CASSPNRGLYTDTQYF. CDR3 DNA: TGTGCCAGCAGTCCAAACAGGGGGCTTTACACAGATACGCAGTATTTT.

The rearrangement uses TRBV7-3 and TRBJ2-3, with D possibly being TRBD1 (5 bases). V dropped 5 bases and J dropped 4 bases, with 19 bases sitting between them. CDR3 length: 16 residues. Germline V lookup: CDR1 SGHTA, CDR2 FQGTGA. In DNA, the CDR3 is TGTGCCAGCAGCCCAGGTGGGGCAGGTCCAGCAGATACGCAGTATTTT. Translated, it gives CASSPGGAGPADTQYF. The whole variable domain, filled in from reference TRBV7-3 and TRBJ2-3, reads GAGVSQTPSNKVTEKGKYVELRCDPISGHTALYWYRQSLGQGPEFLIYFQGTGAADDSGLPNDRFFAVRPEGSVSTLKIQRTERGDSAVYLCASSPGGAGPADTQYFGPGTRLTVL.

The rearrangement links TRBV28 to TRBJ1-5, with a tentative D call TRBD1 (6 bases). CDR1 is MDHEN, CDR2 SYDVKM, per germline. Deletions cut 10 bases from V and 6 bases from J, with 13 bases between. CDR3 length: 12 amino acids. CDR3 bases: TGTGCCACGGGGGCGATCGCTCAGCCCCAGCATTTT. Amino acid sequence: CATGAIAQPQHF.

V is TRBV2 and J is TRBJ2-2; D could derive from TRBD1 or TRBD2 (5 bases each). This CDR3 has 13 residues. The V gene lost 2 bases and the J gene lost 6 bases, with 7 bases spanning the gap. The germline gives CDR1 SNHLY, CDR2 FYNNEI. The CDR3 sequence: CASSELGAGELFF. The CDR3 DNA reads TGTGCCAGCAGTGAATTGGGGGCCGGGGAGCTGTTTTTT.

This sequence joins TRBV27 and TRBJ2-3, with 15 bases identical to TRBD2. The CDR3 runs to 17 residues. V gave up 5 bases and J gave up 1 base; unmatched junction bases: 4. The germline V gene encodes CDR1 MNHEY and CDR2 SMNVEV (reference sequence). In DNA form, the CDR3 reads TGTGCCAGCAGTCGGACTAGCGGGGGGGCCGGCACAGATACGCAGTATTTT. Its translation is CASSRTSGGAGTDTQYF.

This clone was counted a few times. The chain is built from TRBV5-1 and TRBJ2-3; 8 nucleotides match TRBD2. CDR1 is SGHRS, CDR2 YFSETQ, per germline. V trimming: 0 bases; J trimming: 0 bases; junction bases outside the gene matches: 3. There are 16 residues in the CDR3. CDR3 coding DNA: TGCGCCAGCAGCTTGGGGGCTAGCGGGAGCACAGATACGCAGTATTTT. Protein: CASSLGASGSTDTQYF.

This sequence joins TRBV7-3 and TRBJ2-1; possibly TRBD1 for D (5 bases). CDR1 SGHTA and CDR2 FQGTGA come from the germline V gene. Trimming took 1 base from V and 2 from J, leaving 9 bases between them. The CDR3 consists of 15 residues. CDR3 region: CASSLNPGPYNEQFF. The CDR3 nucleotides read TGTGCCAGCAGCTTAAATCCAGGGCCCTACAATGAGCAGTTCTTC.

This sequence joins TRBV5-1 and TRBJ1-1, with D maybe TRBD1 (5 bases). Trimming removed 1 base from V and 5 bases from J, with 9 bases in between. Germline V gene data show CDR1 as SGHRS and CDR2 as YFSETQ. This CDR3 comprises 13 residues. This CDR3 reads CASSLQEGTEAFF. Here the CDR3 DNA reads TGCGCCAGCAGCTTGCAAGAGGGGACTGAAGCTTTCTTT.

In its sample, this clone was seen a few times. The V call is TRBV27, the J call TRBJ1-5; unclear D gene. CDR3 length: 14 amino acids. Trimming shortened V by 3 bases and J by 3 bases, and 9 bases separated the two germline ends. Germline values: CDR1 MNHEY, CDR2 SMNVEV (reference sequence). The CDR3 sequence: CASSFSHSNQPQHF. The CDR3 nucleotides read TGTGCCAGCAGTTTTTCACACTCCAATCAGCCCCAGCATTTT.

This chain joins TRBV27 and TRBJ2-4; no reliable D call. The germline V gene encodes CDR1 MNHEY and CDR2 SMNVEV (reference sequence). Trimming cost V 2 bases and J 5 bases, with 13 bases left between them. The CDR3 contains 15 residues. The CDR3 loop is CASSLTAGSQNIQYF. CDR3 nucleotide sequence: TGTGCCAGCAGTTTAACGGCTGGCAGCCAAAACATTCAGTACTTC.

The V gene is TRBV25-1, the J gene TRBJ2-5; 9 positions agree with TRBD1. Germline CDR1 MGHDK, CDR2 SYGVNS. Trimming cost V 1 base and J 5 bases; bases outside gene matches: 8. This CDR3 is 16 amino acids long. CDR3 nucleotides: TGTGCCAGCAGTGAATCCCCCGGACAGGGGCTGGAGACCCAGTACTTC. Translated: CASSESPGQGLETQYF.

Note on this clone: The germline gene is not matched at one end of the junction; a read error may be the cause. Here the CDR3 DNA reads TGCGCCCGCAGCGGTGGGGGGAGGGGGGCCAACGTCCTGACTTTC. It yields the protein CARSGGGRGANVLTF. The J gene is TRBJ2-6, the V gene TRBV4-1; D may be TRBD2 (6 bases). CDR1 and CDR2 (germline): MGHRA, YSYEKL. CDR3 size: 15 residues.

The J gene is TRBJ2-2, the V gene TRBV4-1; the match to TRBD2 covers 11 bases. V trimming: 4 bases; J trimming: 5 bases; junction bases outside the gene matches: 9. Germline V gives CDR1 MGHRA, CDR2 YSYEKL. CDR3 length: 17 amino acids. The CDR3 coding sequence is TGCGCCAGCAGCCCATTACTAGCGGGAGACCGAACCGGGGAGCTGTTTTTT. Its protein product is CASSPLLAGDRTGELFF.

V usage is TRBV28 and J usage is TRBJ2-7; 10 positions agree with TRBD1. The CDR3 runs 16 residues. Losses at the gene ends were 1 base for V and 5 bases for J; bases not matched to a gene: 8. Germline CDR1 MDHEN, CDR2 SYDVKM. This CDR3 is CASSLFGTGEIDEQYF. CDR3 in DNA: TGTGCCAGCAGTTTATTTGGGACAGGGGAAATCGACGAGCAGTACTTC.

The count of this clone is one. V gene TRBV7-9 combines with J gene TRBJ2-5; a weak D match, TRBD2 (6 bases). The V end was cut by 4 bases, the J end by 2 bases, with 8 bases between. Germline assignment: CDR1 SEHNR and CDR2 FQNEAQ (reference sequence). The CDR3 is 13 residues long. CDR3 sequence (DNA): TGTGCCAGCAGCTGGGGGGTACAAGAGACCCAGTACTTC. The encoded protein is CASSWGVQETQYF.

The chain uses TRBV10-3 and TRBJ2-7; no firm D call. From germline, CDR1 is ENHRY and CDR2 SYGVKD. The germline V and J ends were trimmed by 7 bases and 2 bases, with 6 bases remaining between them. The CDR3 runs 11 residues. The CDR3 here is CAIIGPYEQYF. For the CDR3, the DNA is TGTGCCATCATAGGACCCTACGAGCAGTACTTC.